The 11 T cell receptor beta chains in this list originate from one sample, sequenced in a study of molecular identifiers for immune sequencing clone quantification. TCRdb recomputed calls from the PCR reads with MiXCR, one row per CDR3 protein. The sample lists hundreds of thousands of distinct CDR3 sequences, over 20% occurring once. The sequencing input was naive CD8+ T cells from blood, with Jurkat cell RNA spiked in. Described subset: FACS-sorted CD8+CD4-CCR7+CD45RA+ naive T cells. Receptors originate from a human donor in good health. Some libraries in this study had Jurkat cell RNA spiked in.

Ten or more counts support this clonotype. V usage is TRBV20-1 and J usage is TRBJ2-7; 9 bases are shared with TRBD1. The germline CDR1 and CDR2 sequences are DFQATT and SNEGSKA (reference sequence). The ends lost 6 bases at V and 1 base at J; junction bases unmatched: 4. The CDR3 is made up of 13 amino acids. CDR3 in amino acids: CSASGQGSYEQYF. The CDR3 DNA reads as TGCAGTGCCTCGGGACAGGGATCCTACGAGCAGTACTTC.

Comment on this clonotype: The conserved final phenylalanine or tryptophan is absent from the CDR3, which likely points to a read error. The chain employs TRBV30 and TRBJ2-7; D gene unclear. Germline V CDR1 and CDR2: GTSNPN, SVGIG (reference sequence). Trimming removed 3 bases from V and 7 bases from J, with 16 bases in between. This CDR3 is 13 amino acids long. CDR3 in DNA: TGTGCCTGGAGCCTAGGACGGCCCAATGAGCAGTACTCC. It codes for CAWSLGRPNEQYS.

This clonotype was seen repeatedly, ten times or more. The chain recombines TRBV6-1 with TRBJ1-1, with no clear D. The CDR3 covers 15 residues. Trimming stripped 0 bases from V and 5 bases from J, with 13 bases between. CDR1 MNHNS and CDR2 SASEGT come from the germline V gene. The CDR3 DNA reads as TGTGCCAGCAGTGAAGCGTACCTAGGGAGGACTGAAGCTTTCTTT. Encoded protein: CASSEAYLGRTEAFF.

This clonotype was picked up many times. The chain has TRBV4-1 and TRBJ1-3, with a tentative D call TRBD1 (6 bases). V was clipped by 1 base and J by 4 bases, with 8 bases between them. The CDR3 is 14 residues long. Germline lookup yields CDR1 MGHRA and CDR2 YSYEKL. The CDR3 sequence: CASSQVDRGNTIYF. CDR3 DNA: TGCGCCAGCAGCCAAGTAGACAGGGGAAACACCATATATTTT.

V and J are TRBV30 and TRBJ2-7; D possibly corresponds to TRBD1 (5 bases). Germline loops: CDR1 GTSNPN, CDR2 SVGIG (reference sequence). This CDR3 region has 13 residues. Trimming took 0 bases from V and 1 from J, leaving 7 bases between them. The CDR3 bases are TGTGCCTGGAGTGTAGACAGTTCCTACGAGCAGTACTTC. Translating gives CAWSVDSSYEQYF.

Points on this clonotype: Just one base apart from a much larger clone, this may be a read error. The chain combines TRBV7-9 with TRBJ1-4, with D maybe TRBD1 (5 bases). The CDR3 totals 12 residues. Per the germline V gene, CDR1 is SEHNR and CDR2 is FQNEAQ (reference sequence). CDR3 sequence: CAGSSDNVELFF. CDR3 nucleotide sequence: TGTGCCGGCAGCTCGGACAACGTAGAACTGTTTTTT. Full variable domain (outside the CDR3, taken from reference TRBV7-9 and TRBJ1-4): DTGVSQNPRHKITKRGQNVTFRCDPISEHNRLYWYRQTLGQGPEFLTYFQNEAQLEKSRLLSDRFSAERPKGSFSTLEIQRTEQGDSAMYLCAGSSDNVELFFGSGTQLSVL.

Remarks on this clonotype: Its ends do not fully match the called genes, so a read error is possible. V and J are TRBV6-5 and TRBJ2-1; 11 bases align to TRBD2. CDR3 size: 16 residues. In germline, CDR1 is MNHEY, CDR2 SVGAGI. The DNA of the CDR3 is TGTGCCAGCAGGACCGAGACTAGCGGGACAGAGGGGGAGCAGATCTTC. Amino acid sequence: CASRTETSGTEGEQIF.

V and J are TRBV4-3 and TRBJ1-1, with TRBD1 matching 10 bases. CDR3 length equals 13 residues. V trimming: 5 bases; J trimming: 10 bases; junction bases outside the gene matches: 7. Germline V gene lookup returns CDR1 LGHNA and CDR2 YSLEER. CDR3 in amino acids: CASSYDRGRVAFF. CDR3 in DNA: TGCGCCAGCAGCTATGACAGGGGGCGGGTAGCTTTCTTT.

This clonotype has ten or more counts. The chain is built from TRBV19 and TRBJ1-1; weak D call: TRBD1 (6 bases). Trimming cost V 10 bases and J 4 bases, with 13 bases left between them. The germline CDR1 and CDR2 sequences are LNHDA and SQIVND (reference sequence). This CDR3 is 12 amino acids long. The CDR3 DNA sequence: TGTGCCACCCGGGAGGGGGTCACTGAAGCTTTCTTT. It codes for CATREGVTEAFF.

This clonotype showed up many times. The chain links TRBV7-2 to TRBJ2-7; a possible D gene is TRBD1 (6 bases). The V gene's germline CDR1 is SGHTA and CDR2 FQGNSA. The CDR3 is made up of 13 amino acids. V shed 1 base and J shed 7 bases, with 11 bases lying between them. CDR3 residues: CASSLGGRGEQYF. In DNA form, the CDR3 reads TGTGCCAGCAGCTTAGGGGGCAGGGGAGAGCAGTACTTC.

This clonotype was seen once. The chain links TRBV18 to TRBJ2-3; D might be TRBD1 (5 bases). Looked up from germline, CDR1 is KGHSH and CDR2 is LQKENI. The length of the CDR3 is 17 residues. V dropped 3 bases and J dropped 14 bases, with 30 bases sitting between them. In DNA, the CDR3 is TGTGCCAGCTCACCCGCCGACAGCGATAGACACGGTCCTGGTCCGTATTTT. Amino acids: CASSPADSDRHGPGPYF.